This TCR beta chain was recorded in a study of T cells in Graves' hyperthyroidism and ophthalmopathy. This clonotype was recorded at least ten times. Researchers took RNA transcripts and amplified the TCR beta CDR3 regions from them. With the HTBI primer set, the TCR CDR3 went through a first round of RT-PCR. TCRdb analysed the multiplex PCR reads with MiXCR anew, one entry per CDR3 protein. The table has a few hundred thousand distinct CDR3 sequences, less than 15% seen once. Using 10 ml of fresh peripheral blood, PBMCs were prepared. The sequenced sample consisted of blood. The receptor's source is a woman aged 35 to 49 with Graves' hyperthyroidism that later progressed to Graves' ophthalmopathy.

The CDR3 here is CASSQTLGIQETQYF. The CDR3 bases are TGTGCCAGCAGTCAAACCTTGGGGATCCAAGAGACCCAGTACTTC. The chain combines TRBV28 with TRBJ2-5, with D unclear. The germline gives CDR1 MDHEN, CDR2 SYDVKM. The CDR3 is made up of 15 amino acids. The germline V and J ends were trimmed by 5 bases and 1 base, with 14 bases remaining between them.